The sequence of this TCR beta chain was determined in a study of post-analysis software for immune sequencing data. Study summary: The courses of disease that were included comprised relapsing-remitting, secondary progressive and progressive-relapsing multiple sclerosis.

Unique molecular identifiers featured in each of the TCR beta cDNA libraries. There were about 1 to 10 million T cells, and about 500,000 cDNA molecules came from them. TCRdb reprocessed the PCR reads via MiXCR and lists one record per CDR3 protein. The repertoire holds hundreds of thousands of distinct CDR3 sequences, with about 27% as singletons. V was clipped by 0 bases and J by 6 bases, with 1 base between them. The CDR3 covers 11 residues. Per the germline V gene, CDR1 is KGHDR and CDR2 is SFDVKD. General study points: Batch-mates among the samples co-clustered strongly by F measure. Patients showed TRBV5-6, TRBV5-1 and TRBV20-1 among several TRBV segments more frequent than in controls. Normalized Chao1 diversity was significantly reduced in patients versus controls.

For this clonotype: The antigen remains unidentified.

This chain connects TRBV24-1 to TRBJ2-5; D unresolved. This receptor was obtained from a girl between 5 and 17 years old with multiple sclerosis. Sequencing used blood. CDR3 sequence: CATSDLKTQYF. The CDR3 coding sequence is TGTGCCACCAGTGATTTGAAGACCCAGTACTTC.